A selection of T cell receptor beta chains follows, all from one sample in a study of immune evolution from preneoplasia to lung adenocarcinoma. The protocol was immunoSEQ multiplex PCR, while the TCRdb copy is restricted to in-frame clones and leaves out a portion. The sample lists about 11,000 clones, just over 85% occurring once. The specimen was FFPE invasive lung adenocarcinoma tissue. The receptors shown here come from a person between 65 and 80 years old with invasive lung adenocarcinoma. Each CDR3 is given without its conserved first and last residue. Fields, in order: J gene, V gene, CDR3 protein.

TRBJ2-7	TRBV9	ASSGRDLPYEQY
TRBJ2-2	TRBV2	ASRQAVSGELF
TRBJ1-1	TRBV5-1	ATSPLVGDTEAF
TRBJ2-5	TRBV6-5	ASSYVTAHQETQY
TRBJ2-1	TRBV28	ASSLFRAGGPYNEQF
TRBJ1-6	TRBV5-4	ASTRGYNSPLH
TRBJ2-1	TRBV28	ASRSDRGQF
TRBJ2-3	TRBV4-2	ASSQATVAGEGDTQY
TRBJ1-2	TRBV7-2	ASSFLPGTGGYT
TRBJ2-7	TRBV27	ASSIGQATEQY
TRBJ1-3	TRBV4-1	ASSLTESSGNTIY
TRBJ2-7	TRBV2	ASRDGPGAPPYEQY
TRBJ2-7	TRBV4-1	ASSQDFLRGEQY
TRBJ2-5	TRBV18	ASSPPSETQY
TRBJ2-7	TRBV28	ASTPTGGSYEQY
TRBJ1-5	TRBV5-6	ASSSSGQPQH
TRBJ2-5	TRBV2	ASSERETQY
TRBJ2-3	TRBV27	ASSFDRNWY
TRBJ2-2	TRBV9	ASSLAGGRTGGELF
TRBJ1-1	TRBV29-1	SVMDPGTAF
TRBJ2-1	TRBV28	ASSFYPTLAGSYNEQF
TRBJ1-4	TRBV4-1	ASSQDVTVEKLF
TRBJ1-2	TRBV10-3	AISERGYGYT
TRBJ2-1	TRBV18	ASSPGLGSNNEQF
TRBJ2-5	TRBV30	AWKGQGAMETQY
TRBJ1-1	TRBV27	ASSTGTLNTEAF
TRBJ1-1	TRBV7-2	ASSLTGSGEAF
TRBJ1-1	TRBV11-2	ASSFKGNTEAF
TRBJ2-1	TRBV9	ASSVEGNPYNEQF
TRBJ1-3	TRBV5-1	ASSDPTGPNTIY
TRBJ2-3	TRBV29-1	SVETSGSGTQY
TRBJ1-5	TRBV7-9	ASSLMGQPQH
TRBJ1-4	TRBV28	ASTTGGGSPDYEKLF
TRBJ1-2	TRBV7-6	ASSLVSRSLGGGYT
TRBJ1-2	TRBV15	ATSRGPGSGYT
TRBJ2-7	TRBV6-1	ASSTSTSGTYEQY
TRBJ1-2	TRBV28	ASTHREYGYT
TRBJ2-7	TRBV18	ASSGTGHPYEQY
TRBJ2-3	TRBV7-3	ASSLGSTDTQY
TRBJ2-7	TRBV28	ASSAGTGGATYEQY
TRBJ1-1	TRBV2	ASSYNRGPEGWGTEAF